Listed below are T cell receptor beta chains from one sample, sequenced in a study of OX40 agonist ivuxolimab in advanced cancers. Repertoires were generated with immunoSEQ multiplex PCR, while TCRdb's copy carries only in-frame clones and drops some. The sample lists tens of thousands of clones, approximately 86% occurring once. Source: CD4+ or CD8+ T cells sorted from blood, taken in a trial of the OX40 agonist ivuxolimab. The receptors stem from an adult with an advanced solid tumor such as melanoma, head and neck, liver or kidney cancer. The CDR3 runs from the conserved cysteine through the conserved F or W. D genes are given only for firm matches. Clone size is given for some rows only: seen once, a few or many times, or a class if the clone is expanded.

-	-	TRBV18	TRBJ1-6	CASSPQPANSPLHF	TGTGCCAGCTCACCACAACCCGCCAATTCACCCCTCCACTTT
-	-	TRBV6-6	TRBJ1-5	CASSYSGTPNQPQHF	TGTGCCAGCAGTTACTCCGGGACACCAAATCAGCCCCAGCATTTT
-	-	TRBV23-1	TRBJ1-2	CASSQPRGRYTF	TGCGCCAGCAGTCAGCCCCGGGGGCGCTACACCTTC
-	-	TRBV6-1	TRBJ1-6	CASREQGIPPLHF	TGTGCCAGCAGAGAACAGGGAATTCCACCCCTCCACTTT
-	-	TRBV5-1	TRBJ1-4	CASSLVGASEKLFF	TGCGCCAGCAGCTTGGTGGGGGCGAGTGAAAAACTGTTTTTT
TRBD1	-	TRBV30	TRBJ1-2	CAWSAMTGGSGYTF	TGTGCCTGGAGTGCAATGACAGGGGGCAGTGGCTACACCTTC
-	-	TRBV5-5	TRBJ2-7	CASSWAGSMNYEQYF	TGTGCCAGCAGCTGGGCAGGGTCTATGAACTACGAGCAGTACTTC
-	-	TRBV10-3	TRBJ2-5	CASGPLGQETQYF	TGTGCCAGCGGACCGCTGGGACAAGAGACCCAGTACTTC
-	-	TRBV29-1	TRBJ2-3	CSVVGVGTDTQYF	TGCAGCGTTGTTGGGGTGGGGACAGATACGCAGTATTTT
TRBD2	-	TRBV6-6	TRBJ2-1	CASKEGLAGGGEQFF	TGTGCCAGCAAGGAGGGGCTAGCGGGAGGCGGTGAGCAGTTCTTC
TRBD2	-	TRBV5-1	TRBJ2-7	CASSPGLVSYEQYF	TGCGCCAGCAGCCCGGGACTAGTGTCCTACGAGCAGTACTTC
TRBD1	-	TRBV27	TRBJ2-7	CASSRQGRDEQYF	TGTGCCAGCAGTCGACAGGGTCGGGACGAGCAGTACTTC
-	-	TRBV27	TRBJ1-2	CASSSRPNYGYTF	TGTGCCAGCAGTTCCCGACCCAACTATGGCTACACCTTC
TRBD1	-	TRBV27	TRBJ2-5	CASSLARGPGEETQYF	TGTGCCAGCAGCCTAGCTAGGGGGCCAGGGGAAGAGACCCAGTACTTC
TRBD2	-	TRBV4-1	TRBJ2-4	CASSQFSGSDKNIQYF	TGCGCCAGCAGCCAATTTAGCGGGAGCGACAAAAACATTCAGTACTTC
-	-	TRBV7-2	TRBJ2-5	CASSLSRKTQYF	TGTGCCAGCAGCTTAAGTCGAAAGACCCAGTACTTC
-	-	TRBV7-2	TRBJ1-3	CASSLVPQTSGNTIYF	TGTGCCAGCAGCTTAGTACCTCAGACCTCTGGAAACACCATATATTTT
-	-	TRBV19	TRBJ1-4	CASSMVLNEKLFF	TGTGCCAGTAGTATGGTCTTAAATGAAAAACTGTTTTTT
-	-	TRBV7-6	TRBJ1-2	CASSPGGGMSYGYTF	TGTGCCAGCAGCCCGGGCGGAGGCATGAGTTATGGCTACACCTTC
-	-	TRBV30	TRBJ2-6	CAWRPTGGSFSGANVLTF	TGTGCCTGGAGGCCTACAGGAGGGAGCTTCTCTGGGGCCAACGTCCTGACTTTC
-	-	TRBV7-2	TRBJ2-5	CASSSPPNRETQYF	TGTGCCAGCAGCTCCCCCCCGAATCGTGAGACCCAGTACTTC
-	-	TRBV5-1	TRBJ1-2	CASSEDGNYGYTF	TGCGCCAGCAGCGAGGACGGGAACTATGGCTACACCTTC
-	-	TRBV7-2	TRBJ2-3	CASSFSGTTDTQYF	TGTGCCAGCAGCTTCTCCGGTACCACAGATACGCAGTATTTT
-	once	TRBV29-1	TRBJ1-1	CSVETGNTEAFF	TGCAGCGTTGAAACCGGAAACACTGAAGCTTTCTTT
TRBD2	-	TRBV4-2	TRBJ2-7	CASSQELSSGRIDSYEQYF	TGTGCCAGCAGCCAAGAGTTGTCTAGCGGGAGGATAGACTCCTACGAGCAGTACTTC
-	-	TRBV7-2	TRBJ2-1	CASSLGSGLYNEQFF	TGTGCCAGCAGCTTAGGTAGCGGCCTTTACAATGAGCAGTTCTTC
-	-	TRBV7-2	TRBJ1-1	CASSLELMGTEAFF	TGTGCCAGCAGCTTAGAGCTGATGGGGACTGAAGCTTTCTTT
-	few	TRBV7-9	TRBJ1-2	CASSLYERGGYTF	TGTGCCAGCAGCTTATATGAGCGTGGCGGCTACACCTTC
-	-	TRBV6-5	TRBJ2-3	CASYTPSRSTDTQYF	TGTGCCAGCTACACACCTAGCCGTAGCACAGATACGCAGTATTTT
TRBD1	few	TRBV18	TRBJ2-1	CASSRGQGANHEQFF	TGTGCCAGCTCACGGGGACAGGGGGCGAACCATGAGCAGTTCTTC
TRBD2	-	TRBV5-1	TRBJ2-2	CASRVAGGPTGELFF	TGCGCCAGCAGGGTAGCGGGAGGCCCCACCGGGGAGCTGTTTTTT
TRBD1	-	TRBV9	TRBJ2-5	CASSAGTGRGTQYF	TGTGCCAGCAGCGCTGGGACAGGCCGAGGGACCCAGTACTTC
-	-	TRBV14	TRBJ2-1	CASSQAPPESNEQFF	TGTGCCAGCAGCCAAGCCCCACCAGAAAGCAATGAGCAGTTCTTC
TRBD1	-	TRBV13	TRBJ1-1	CASSFKQGLYTEAFF	TGTGCCAGCAGCTTCAAACAGGGGCTGTACACTGAAGCTTTCTTT
-	-	TRBV14	TRBJ1-1	CASSHFQGRSTEAFF	TGTGCCAGCAGCCACTTTCAGGGTAGAAGTACTGAAGCTTTCTTT
TRBD1	-	TRBV5-1	TRBJ1-4	CASSSDGARGRVEKLFF	TGCGCCAGCAGCTCTGATGGGGCCAGGGGGCGCGTGGAAAAACTGTTTTTT
-	-	TRBV6-1	TRBJ1-6	CASSEARAPARGVSPLHF	TGTGCCAGCAGTGAAGCTCGGGCTCCGGCTCGAGGGGTTTCACCCCTCCACTTT
TRBD2	-	TRBV30	TRBJ2-2	CARRPGGLGTGELFF	TGTGCCCGTCGACCGGGGGGGCTAGGCACCGGGGAGCTGTTTTTT
-	many	TRBV7-9	TRBJ1-1	CASSLVVAEAFF	TGTGCCAGCAGCTTAGTTGTGGCTGAAGCTTTCTTT
TRBD2	-	TRBV7-9	TRBJ2-1	CASSLTSGGTDEQFF	TGTGCCAGCAGCCTGACTAGCGGGGGAACCGATGAGCAGTTCTTC
-	once	TRBV19	TRBJ2-5	CASGRDQETQYF	TGTGCCAGTGGAAGGGACCAAGAGACCCAGTACTTC
-	-	TRBV30	TRBJ1-2	CAWSEAATTLYGYTF	TGTGCCTGGAGCGAGGCCGCCACCACTCTGTATGGCTACACCTTC
TRBD2	-	TRBV18	TRBJ2-5	CASSLLSTGTRETQYF	TGTGCCAGCTCACTACTCTCTACCGGGACTAGAGAGACCCAGTACTTC
-	-	TRBV5-1	TRBJ2-5	CASSLFAGSQETQYF	TGCGCCAGCAGCTTGTTTGCAGGGTCCCAAGAGACCCAGTACTTC
-	few	TRBV11-3	TRBJ2-7	CASSLRARPGEQYF	TGTGCCAGCAGCCTTCGGGCGCGGCCGGGCGAGCAGTACTTC
-	once	TRBV6-5	TRBJ2-2	CASRGRANTGELFF	TGTGCCAGCAGAGGGCGAGCGAACACCGGGGAGCTGTTTTTT
-	few	TRBV5-4	TRBJ1-2	CASSFWTYGGYTF	TGTGCCAGCAGCTTTTGGACTTATGGTGGCTACACCTTC
TRBD1	-	TRBV5-6	TRBJ1-6	CASSPDRGSSYNSPLHF	TGTGCCAGCAGCCCCGACAGGGGTAGCTCCTATAATTCACCCCTCCACTTT
TRBD1	once	TRBV27	TRBJ1-1	CASSPDRGRSTEAFF	TGTGCCAGCAGTCCGGACAGGGGGAGATCCACTGAAGCTTTCTTT
TRBD2	-	TRBV7-2	TRBJ2-7	CASSHFLAGGSYEQYF	TGTGCCAGCAGCCATTTTCTAGCGGGAGGATCCTACGAGCAGTACTTC
TRBD1	-	TRBV5-1	TRBJ2-7	CASSALTTGTSYEQYF	TGCGCCAGCAGCGCCCTTACGACAGGGACCTCCTACGAGCAGTACTTC
TRBD2	-	TRBV18	TRBJ2-3	CASSPPGGLAVTDTQYF	TGTGCCAGCTCACCACCAGGGGGACTAGCGGTCACAGATACGCAGTATTTT
-	-	TRBV6-5	TRBJ1-2	CASGSNYGYTF	TGTGCCAGCGGCTCTAACTATGGCTACACCTTC
-	-	TRBV10-3	TRBJ2-1	CAISGGSEQFF	TGTGCCATCAGTGGGGGGTCTGAGCAGTTCTTC
TRBD2	-	TRBV19	TRBJ2-1	CASSIEASGREKGQFF	TGTGCCAGTAGTATAGAGGCTAGCGGGAGGGAGAAAGGGCAGTTCTTC
TRBD2	-	TRBV7-9	TRBJ2-5	CASSPQQRGAQETQYF	TGTGCCAGCAGCCCTCAACAGCGGGGGGCCCAAGAGACCCAGTACTTC
TRBD1	-	TRBV7-8	TRBJ1-2	CASSPDRGNYGYTF	TGTGCCAGCAGCCCCGACAGGGGGAACTATGGCTACACCTTC
-	-	TRBV19	TRBJ1-1	CASSIAVNTEAFF	TGTGCCAGTAGTATAGCGGTAAACACTGAAGCTTTCTTT
TRBD2	few	TRBV7-2	TRBJ2-1	CASSFPSGSYNEQFF	TGTGCCAGCAGCTTTCCGAGCGGGAGCTACAATGAGCAGTTCTTC